This TCR beta chain was observed in a study of blood T cell repertoires in COVID-19. Across the whole study: Samples representing acute and convalescent COVID-19 were sourced from the United States, Italy and Spain.

Trimming pared 8 bases from V and 6 bases from J, leaving 15 bases between. CDR1 and CDR2 from the germline V gene are SQVTM and ANQGSEA. This CDR3 comprises 12 residues. Study processing details: Amplification of reference gene primers provided the estimated nucleated cell counts. Clones were read by immunoSEQ multiplex PCR, and TCRdb kept only the in-frame ones, dropping some. V and J calls plus clone size are reproduced from that table; the DNA served to infer D and trimming. This sample yields approximately 220,000 clones, of which more than 75% are seen a single time; approximately 6.2% belongs to the top ten.

The sample comprised peripheral blood. This receptor was identified in a man aged 55 to 70 who had recovered from COVID-19. The J gene is TRBJ2-3, the V gene TRBV29-1; D gene ambiguous. CDR3 bases: TGCAGCCCCTTCCTTGGGCCCGATACGCAGTATTTT. Encoded protein: CSPFLGPDTQYF.